A selection of T cell receptor beta chains follows, all from one sample in a study of T cells in Graves' hyperthyroidism and ophthalmopathy. TCRdb redid the calling of the multiplex PCR reads with MiXCR, one entry per CDR3 protein. The data show 500,000 or so distinct CDR3 sequences, with approximately 17% seen just once and 17% held by the top ten. Sequencing used blood. The receptors originated from a young woman with Graves' ophthalmopathy. CDR3s include the opening cysteine and the closing phenylalanine or tryptophan. A D gene is named only where the DNA matches it firmly. The size of a clone is reported for some rows only, either as once, few or many, or as a class for expanded clones.

v_call	j_call	d_call	clone_size	cdr3_aa	cdr3_nt
TRBV4-3	TRBJ2-5	.	once	CASSQGVAGTGETQYF	TGCGCCAGCAGCCAAGGGGTGGCGGGAACGGGGGAGACCCAGTACTTC
TRBV4-1	TRBJ1-2	TRBD1	few	CASSPTRDRIRLGYTF	TGCGCCAGCAGCCCTACCAGGGACAGAATTCGGCTTGGCTACACCTTC
TRBV4-3	TRBJ1-2	.	few	CASSPDRRGRGYTF	TGCGCCAGCAGCCCCGACCGTCGGGGGCGAGGCTACACCTTC
TRBV13	TRBJ1-1	.	.	CGSSLTGGTEAFF	TGTGGCAGCAGCCTTACGGGTGGGACTGAAGCTTTCTTT
TRBV18	TRBJ1-2	.	.	CASSGGTGVYGYTF	TGTGCCAGCTCAGGGGGCACCGGGGTCTATGGCTACACCTTC
TRBV6-4	TRBJ2-2	TRBD2	.	CASSDSSGGTTGELFF	TGTGCCAGCAGTGACTCTAGCGGGGGGACCACCGGGGAGCTGTTTTTT
TRBV4-1	TRBJ2-2	TRBD2	.	CASSPAGGTGELFF	TGCGCCAGCAGCCCAGCGGGGGGTACCGGGGAGCTGTTTTTT
TRBV9	TRBJ2-6	TRBD1	few	CASSVGQGSSGANVLTF	TGTGCCAGCAGCGTAGGACAGGGGAGCTCTGGGGCCAACGTCCTGACTTTC
TRBV28	TRBJ2-5	TRBD1	many	CASSDRTGQETQYF	TGTGCCAGCAGCGACCGGACAGGGCAAGAGACCCAGTACTTC
TRBV11-2	TRBJ1-3	.	many	CASSLKTDSRNTIYF	TGTGCCAGCAGCTTAAAAACCGACAGCCGAAACACCATATATTTT
TRBV20-1	TRBJ2-7	TRBD2	.	CSAPPVAGGDYEQYF	TGCAGTGCCCCCCCTGTAGCGGGGGGAGACTACGAGCAGTACTTC
TRBV29-1	TRBJ2-7	.	.	CSVEWSGVETYEQYF	TGCAGCGTTGAGTGGTCCGGGGTAGAAACCTACGAGCAGTACTTC
TRBV9	TRBJ1-1	.	.	CASSETARGTEAFF	TGTGCCAGCAGCGAGACCGCGAGGGGCACTGAAGCTTTCTTT
TRBV10-1	TRBJ1-1	.	few	CASSDPEEGKGTEAFF	TGCGCCAGCAGTGACCCAGAAGAGGGGAAAGGAACTGAAGCTTTCTTT
TRBV6-5	TRBJ2-1	TRBD2	.	CASSYSGTSGGYNEQFF	TGTGCCAGCAGTTACTCGGGGACTAGCGGGGGGTACAATGAGCAGTTCTTC
TRBV27	TRBJ2-1	TRBD2	many	CASSRPGTSANEQFF	TGTGCCAGCAGCCGACCCGGGACTAGCGCCAATGAGCAGTTCTTC
TRBV12-3/TRBV12-4	TRBJ1-5	.	many	CASSLEGRVQPQHF	TGTGCCAGCAGTTTAGAGGGCAGGGTTCAGCCCCAGCATTTT
TRBV28	TRBJ1-6	TRBD1	many	CASSFQGDSPLHF	TGTGCCAGCAGTTTCCAGGGGGATTCACCCCTCCACTTT
TRBV28	TRBJ2-2	.	many	CASSSTGNTGELFF	TGTGCCAGCAGTTCGACAGGGAACACCGGGGAGCTGTTTTTT
TRBV2	TRBJ2-2	TRBD2	many	CASSGAGGLTGELFF	TGTGCCAGCAGTGGAGCGGGGGGGCTGACCGGGGAGCTGTTTTTT
TRBV5-6	TRBJ2-2	.	.	CASSLWDLNTGELFF	TGTGCCAGCAGCTTGTGGGACCTGAACACCGGGGAGCTGTTTTTT
TRBV7-9	TRBJ1-1	.	many	CASSLATYEAFF	TGTGCCAGCAGCTTAGCTACGTATGAAGCTTTCTTT
TRBV4-1	TRBJ1-1	.	few	CASSHRSQDERLEAFF	TGCGCCAGCAGCCACAGGTCACAGGACGAACGACTTGAAGCTTTCTTT
TRBV7-3	TRBJ2-1	TRBD2	many	CASSLTGGGARNEQFF	TGTGCCAGCAGCTTAACGGGCGGGGGGGCCCGCAATGAGCAGTTCTTC
TRBV7-2	TRBJ2-7	TRBD1	many	CASSLVGTGGFDEQYF	TGTGCCAGCAGCTTAGTGGGGACAGGGGGTTTCGACGAGCAGTACTTC
TRBV6-1	TRBJ1-3	.	many	CASSEAPRNTIYF	TGTGCCAGCAGTGAGGCCCCTCGAAACACCATATATTTT
TRBV27	TRBJ2-7	TRBD1	many	CASSLFGTGVIYEQYF	TGTGCCAGCAGTTTATTCGGGACAGGGGTTATCTACGAGCAGTACTTC
TRBV20-1	TRBJ2-3	.	many	CSARWAGTDTQYF	TGCAGTGCTAGGTGGGCAGGAACAGATACGCAGTATTTT
TRBV5-1	TRBJ2-1	.	many	CASSATTGLEQFF	TGCGCCAGCAGCGCCACTACGGGCCTTGAGCAGTTCTTC
TRBV30	TRBJ2-3	TRBD2	many	CAWWGAPNGLAPRTDTQYF	TGTGCCTGGTGGGGGGCCCCTAACGGACTAGCGCCACGCACAGATACGCAGTATTTT
TRBV6-2/TRBV6-3	TRBJ1-5	.	many	CASSSYEGNQPQHF	TGTGCCAGCAGTTCCTACGAGGGCAATCAGCCCCAGCATTTT
TRBV29-1	TRBJ1-4	.	.	CSVRDGVNEKLFF	TGCAGCGTTCGGGACGGAGTTAATGAAAAACTGTTTTTT
TRBV12-3/TRBV12-4	TRBJ2-7	TRBD1	many	CASSAGTGLDEQYF	TGTGCCAGCAGTGCCGGGACAGGGTTGGACGAGCAGTACTTC
TRBV6-1	TRBJ2-5	.	few	CASSPRIQETQYF	TGTGCCAGCAGCCCCCGGATTCAAGAGACCCAGTACTTC
TRBV5-6	TRBJ1-6	.	.	CASSFRGSYNSPLHF	TGTGCCAGCAGCTTTAGGGGCTCCTATAATTCACCCCTCCACTTT
TRBV28	TRBJ1-2	TRBD1	many	CASIRDRNHGYTF	TGTGCCAGCATTAGGGACAGGAACCATGGCTACACCTTC
TRBV18	TRBJ1-1	.	.	CASSPGGGRSRAGTEAFF	TGTGCCAGCTCACCGGGGGGAGGTAGGTCACGCGCGGGGACTGAAGCTTTCTTT
TRBV6-1	TRBJ2-3	.	many	CASSPLWGTDTQYF	TGTGCCAGCAGTCCTCTATGGGGCACAGATACGCAGTATTTT
TRBV19	TRBJ1-5	.	.	CASSIRPGRNQPQHF	TGTGCCAGTAGTATAAGGCCGGGTAGGAATCAGCCCCAGCATTTT
TRBV6-1	TRBJ2-3	TRBD2	.	CASSEAQRGGVTQYF	TGTGCCAGCAGTGAAGCGCAGCGGGGGGGAGTTACGCAGTATTTT
TRBV6-1	TRBJ2-1	.	.	CASSFDTYNEQFF	TGTGCCAGCAGCTTCGACACTTACAATGAGCAGTTCTTC
TRBV11-2	TRBJ2-3	.	many	CASSLDGVLGTDTQYF	TGTGCCAGCAGCTTAGATGGGGTTCTGGGCACAGATACGCAGTATTTT
TRBV7-2	TRBJ1-1	.	.	CASSSGQSNTEAFF	TGTGCCAGCAGTTCCGGGCAGTCGAACACTGAAGCTTTCTTT
TRBV13	TRBJ1-2	TRBD1	many	CASSTSPTGSGGYTF	TGTGCCAGCAGCACCAGCCCGACAGGGTCTGGTGGCTACACCTTC
TRBV20-1	TRBJ2-7	.	.	CSARASGLSYEQYF	TGCAGTGCTAGAGCTTCCGGCCTCTCCTACGAGCAGTACTTC
TRBV9	TRBJ1-2	.	.	CASSLEEGGYGYTF	TGTGCCAGCAGCCTAGAGGAAGGCGGCTATGGCTACACCTTC
TRBV7-8	TRBJ2-5	.	few	CASSLGGDEETQYF	TGTGCCAGCAGCTTAGGAGGGGATGAAGAGACCCAGTACTTC
TRBV28	TRBJ2-3	TRBD1	.	CASRARRTGVLPDTQYF	TGTGCCAGCAGAGCCCGTCGGACAGGGGTTTTGCCAGATACGCAGTATTTT
TRBV20-1	TRBJ2-7	.	many	CSAREGNSYEQYF	TGCAGTGCTAGGGAGGGGAACTCCTACGAGCAGTACTTC
TRBV5-6	TRBJ2-4	TRBD1	.	CASSLPGQGFHIQYF	TGTGCCAGCAGCTTACCGGGACAGGGTTTTCACATTCAGTACTTC
TRBV18	TRBJ2-5	.	many	CASSPQEWETQYF	TGTGCCAGCTCCCCGCAAGAATGGGAGACCCAGTACTTC
TRBV27	TRBJ1-5	.	few	CASSLSPGGGNQPQHF	TGTGCCAGCAGTTTATCGCCGGGAGGGGGCAATCAGCCCCAGCATTTT